The clone carrying this TCR beta chain showed up just a few times. What it binds is unknown. With 60 Vbeta and 13 Jbeta primers, the PCR was carried out. Sequenced by immunoSEQ multiplex PCR; TCRdb stores in-frame clones only, minus some. The sample yields 150,000 to 200,000 clones, 60% to 80% seen once. Germline V gene lookup returns CDR1 PRHDT and CDR2 FYEKMQ (reference sequence). Losses at the gene ends were 5 bases for V and 7 bases for J; bases not matched to a gene: 10. The length of the CDR3 is 15 residues. The data were obtained in a study of cytomegalovirus exposure and HLA in healthy donors. Study at large: Drawn from HLA-typed donors, tens of millions of unique TCRs were held in an early data release.

General study points: In a later analysis, the majority of CMV-associated beta chains seemingly showed HLA restriction.

Material for sequencing was PBMCs. The chain recombines TRBV13 with TRBJ2-7; 11 bases map to TRBD2. This sequence was found in a man in his forties in good health and CMV-seronegative. CDR3 in DNA: TGTGCCAGCAGCACCGGGACTAGCGGACCTAGGGAGCAGTACTTC. Its translation is CASSTGTSGPREQYF.